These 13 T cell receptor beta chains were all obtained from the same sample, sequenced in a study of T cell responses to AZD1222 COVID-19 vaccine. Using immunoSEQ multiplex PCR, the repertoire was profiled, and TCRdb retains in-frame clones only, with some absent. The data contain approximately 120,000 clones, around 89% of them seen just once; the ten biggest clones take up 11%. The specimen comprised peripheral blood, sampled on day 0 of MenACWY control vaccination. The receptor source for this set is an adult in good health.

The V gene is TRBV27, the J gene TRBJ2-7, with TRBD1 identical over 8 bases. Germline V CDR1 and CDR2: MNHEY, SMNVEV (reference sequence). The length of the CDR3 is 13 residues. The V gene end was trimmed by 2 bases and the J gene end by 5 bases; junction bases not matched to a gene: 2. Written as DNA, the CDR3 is TGTGCCAGCAGTTTAGTCAGGGGGCACGAGCAGTACTTC. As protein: CASSLVRGHEQYF.

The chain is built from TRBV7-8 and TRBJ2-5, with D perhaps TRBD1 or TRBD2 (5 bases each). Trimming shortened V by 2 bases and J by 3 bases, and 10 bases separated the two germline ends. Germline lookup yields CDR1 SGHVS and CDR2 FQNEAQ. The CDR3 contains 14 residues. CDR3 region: CASSLRGSEETQYF. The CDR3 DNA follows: TGTGCCAGCAGCTTAAGGGGTAGCGAAGAGACCCAGTACTTC.

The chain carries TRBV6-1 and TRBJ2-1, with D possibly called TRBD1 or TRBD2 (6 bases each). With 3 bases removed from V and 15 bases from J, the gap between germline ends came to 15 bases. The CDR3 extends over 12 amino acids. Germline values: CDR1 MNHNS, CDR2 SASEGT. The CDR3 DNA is TGTGCCAGCAGTGAGCGGGACACAGGACGGTTCTTC. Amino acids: CASSERDTGRFF.

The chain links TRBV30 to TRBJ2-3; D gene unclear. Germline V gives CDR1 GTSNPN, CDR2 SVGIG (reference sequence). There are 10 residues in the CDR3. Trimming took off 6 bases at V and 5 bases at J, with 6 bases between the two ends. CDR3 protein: CACRRDTQYF. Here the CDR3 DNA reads TGTGCCTGCCGACGAGATACGCAGTATTTT.

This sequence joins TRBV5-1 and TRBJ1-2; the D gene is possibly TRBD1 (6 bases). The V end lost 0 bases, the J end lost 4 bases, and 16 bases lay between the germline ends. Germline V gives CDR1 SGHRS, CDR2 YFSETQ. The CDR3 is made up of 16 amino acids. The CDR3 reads CASSLGGTGQTYGYTF. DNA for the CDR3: TGCGCCAGCAGCTTGGGAGGTACGGGACAAACCTATGGCTACACCTTC.

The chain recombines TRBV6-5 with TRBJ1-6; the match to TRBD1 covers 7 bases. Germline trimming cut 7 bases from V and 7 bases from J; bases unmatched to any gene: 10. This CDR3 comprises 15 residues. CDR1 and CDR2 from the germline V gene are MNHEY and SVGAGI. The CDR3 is CASIELQGKNSPLHF. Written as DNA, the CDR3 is TGTGCCAGCATCGAACTACAGGGGAAGAATTCACCCCTCCACTTT.

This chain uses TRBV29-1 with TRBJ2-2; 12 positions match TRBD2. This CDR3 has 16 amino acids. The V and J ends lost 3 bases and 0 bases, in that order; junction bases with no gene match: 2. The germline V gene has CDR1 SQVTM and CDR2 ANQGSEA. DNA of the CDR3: TGCAGCGTTGAGGGACTAGCGGGTACGAACACCGGGGAGCTGTTTTTT. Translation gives CSVEGLAGTNTGELFF.

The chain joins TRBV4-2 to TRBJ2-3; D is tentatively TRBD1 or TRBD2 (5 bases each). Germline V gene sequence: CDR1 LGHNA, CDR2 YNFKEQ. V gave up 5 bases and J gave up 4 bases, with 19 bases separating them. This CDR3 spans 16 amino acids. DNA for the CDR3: TGTGCCAGCAGCTCCTTGGGGGAAGGTTCCCCAGATACGCAGTATTTT. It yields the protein CASSSLGEGSPDTQYF.

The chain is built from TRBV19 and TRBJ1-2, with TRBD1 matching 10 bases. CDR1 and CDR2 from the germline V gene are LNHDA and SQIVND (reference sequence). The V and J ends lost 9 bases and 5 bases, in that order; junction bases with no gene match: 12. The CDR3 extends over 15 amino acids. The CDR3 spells CASQPSGTGDYGYTF. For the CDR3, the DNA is TGTGCCAGCCAACCCTCCGGGACAGGGGATTATGGCTACACCTTC.

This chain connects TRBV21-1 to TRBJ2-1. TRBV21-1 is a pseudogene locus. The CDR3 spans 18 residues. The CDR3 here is CASSKFSQALYSYNEQFF. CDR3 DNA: TGTGCCAGCAGCAAATTTTCACAAGCCTTGTACTCCTACAATGAGCAGTTCTTC.

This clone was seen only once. The CDR3 protein is CASSRGLAGMNEQFF. The CDR3 bases are TGCGCCAGCAGCCGGGGACTAGCGGGGATGAATGAGCAGTTCTTC. This chain connects TRBV5-1 to TRBJ2-1; 13 positions agree with TRBD2. With 4 bases clipped from V and 7 bases from J, the junction kept 5 bases outside the gene matches. The CDR3 runs 15 residues. Germline-derived CDR1 and CDR2 are SGHRS and YFSETQ.

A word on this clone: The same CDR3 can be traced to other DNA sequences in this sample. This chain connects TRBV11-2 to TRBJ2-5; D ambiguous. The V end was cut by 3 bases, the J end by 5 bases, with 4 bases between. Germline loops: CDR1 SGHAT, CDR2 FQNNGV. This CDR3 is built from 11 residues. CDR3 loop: CASSLGETQYF. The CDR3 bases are TGTGCCAGCAGCTTGGGGGAGACCCAGTACTTC. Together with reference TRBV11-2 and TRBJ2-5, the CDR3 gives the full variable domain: EAGVAQSPRYKIIEKRQSVAFWCNPISGHATLYWYQQILGQGPKLLIQFQNNGVVDDSQLPKDRFSAERLKGVDSTLKIQPAKLEDSAVYLCASSLGETQYFGPGTRLLVL.

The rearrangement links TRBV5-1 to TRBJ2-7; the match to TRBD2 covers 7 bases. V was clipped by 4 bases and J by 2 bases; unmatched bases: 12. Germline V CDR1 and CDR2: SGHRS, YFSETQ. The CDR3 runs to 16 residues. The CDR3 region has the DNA TGCGCCAGCAGCCTGGCCCCAAGCGGGACGACCTACGAGCAGTACTTC. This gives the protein CASSLAPSGTTYEQYF.